Shown below are 18 T cell receptor beta chains from a single sample sequenced in a study of T-cell memory formation after mild COVID-19. TCRdb fed the 5' RACE reads into MiXCR, producing one record per CDR3 protein. The repertoire holds roughly 350,000 distinct CDR3 sequences, with 28% as singletons. The sequenced material came from PBMCs or a T cell subset sorted from them (not recorded which). Receptors were obtained from an adult woman who had mild COVID-19 (a few samples of this study predate the infection). Cell type and time point are not known.

This clonotype was observed a handful of times. The gene calls are TRBV15 and TRBJ2-3; D gene unclear. Trimming stripped 1 base from V and 2 bases from J, with 7 bases between. Germline V gives CDR1 LNHNV, CDR2 YYDKDF (reference sequence). The CDR3 runs to 14 residues. The CDR3 sequence: CATSRVAFTDTQYF. The DNA for the CDR3 is TGTGCCACCAGCAGAGTCGCTTTCACAGATACGCAGTATTTT.

V gene TRBV12-3 or TRBV12-4 combines with J gene TRBJ2-2, with a tentative D call TRBD2 (5 bases). Trimming left V 10 bases short and J 5 bases short, with 11 bases between. This CDR3 is built from 12 residues. Here the CDR3 reads CAIPEGTGELFF. The CDR3 coding sequence is TGTGCCATCCCAGAGGGTACCGGGGAGCTGTTTTTT.

V gene TRBV20-1 combines with J gene TRBJ2-3, with 10 bases that match TRBD2. Germline V gene data show CDR1 as DFQATT and CDR2 as SNEGSKA (reference sequence). The CDR3 length is 16 residues. V trimming: 4 bases; J trimming: 5 bases; junction bases outside the gene matches: 12. The DNA for the CDR3 is TGCAGTGCTACCCATTACCCTAGCGGGGGCATAGATACGCAGTATTTT. This sequence encodes CSATHYPSGGIDTQYF.

This clonotype was seen only a few times. The V and J genes are TRBV7-9 and TRBJ2-1; 15 bases align to TRBD2. The CDR3 contains 18 residues. The trim removed 5 bases at V and 3 bases at J, leaving 8 bases unmatched. Germline V gene sequence: CDR1 SEHNR, CDR2 FQNEAQ (reference sequence). CDR3 bases: TGTGCCAGCAGCCCGAGGACTAGCGGGAGGGCTGGCTACAATGAGCAGTTCTTC. Protein product: CASSPRTSGRAGYNEQFF.

The sample holds a few counts of this clonotype. The chain's CDR3 is CASRRGGGNTEAFF. The CDR3 nucleotides are TGTGCCAGCAGGAGAGGGGGAGGGAACACTGAAGCTTTCTTT. The rearrangement links TRBV12-3 or TRBV12-4 to TRBJ1-1; the D gene is possibly TRBD1 (6 bases). The CDR3 spans 14 residues. The V gene lost 6 bases and the J gene lost 1 base, with 12 bases spanning the gap.

The chain combines TRBV7-9 with TRBJ2-2; 8 bases fit TRBD2. J lost 4 bases, V lost 5 bases, and 9 bases had no gene match. CDR3 length: 16 residues. The germline gives CDR1 SEHNR, CDR2 FQNEAQ (reference sequence). Here the CDR3 reads CASSPPEREITGELFF. CDR3 nucleotide sequence: TGTGCCAGCAGCCCTCCGGAGCGGGAGATCACCGGGGAGCTGTTTTTT. The entire variable domain, with the rest obtained from reference TRBV7-9 and TRBJ2-2, is as follows: DTGVSQNPRHKITKRGQNVTFRCDPISEHNRLYWYRQTLGQGPEFLTYFQNEAQLEKSRLLSDRFSAERPKGSFSTLEIQRTEQGDSAMYLCASSPPEREITGELFFGEGSRLTVL.

This clonotype was observed a few times. J is TRBJ2-1 and V is TRBV24-1; either TRBD1 or TRBD2 may supply D (5 bases each). Between the trimmed V and J ends, which lost 0 bases and 0 bases, there was a span of 8 bases. CDR3 size: 16 residues. Germline V gene lookup returns CDR1 KGHDR and CDR2 SFDVKD. For the CDR3, the DNA is TGTGCCACCAGTGATTTGTTAGGGACCTCCTACAATGAGCAGTTCTTC. It codes for CATSDLLGTSYNEQFF.

V and J are TRBV20-1 and TRBJ2-3, with TRBD2 identical over 12 bases. Germline lookup yields CDR1 DFQATT and CDR2 SNEGSKA (reference sequence). The CDR3 length is 17 residues. J gave up 2 bases and V 2 bases, and 8 bases lay outside the gene matches. The CDR3 nucleotides are TGCAGTGCTAGACGGGGGACTAGCGGGTCCTACACAGATACGCAGTATTTT. This encodes CSARRGTSGSYTDTQYF.

This chain connects TRBV6-5 to TRBJ1-2; unclear D gene. Germline V lookup: CDR1 MNHEY, CDR2 SVGAGI. This CDR3 has 15 amino acids. Between the trimmed V and J ends, which lost 3 bases and 8 bases, there was a span of 19 bases. The CDR3: CASSYTSTALKGYTF. The CDR3 DNA is TGTGCCAGCAGTTATACATCGACGGCACTAAAGGGCTACACCTTC.

The chain is built from TRBV4-2 and TRBJ2-7; maybe TRBD1 (6 bases). This CDR3 comprises 15 residues. Germline loops: CDR1 LGHNA, CDR2 YNFKEQ. V gave up 2 bases and J gave up 2 bases, with 13 bases separating them. The CDR3 DNA reads as TGTGCCAGCAGCCAAAGGTCCCGGGACACCTACGAGCAGTACTTC. Translating gives CASSQRSRDTYEQYF.

The J gene is TRBJ2-4, the V gene TRBV9; TRBD1 matches 10 bases. This CDR3 has 15 amino acids. The trim removed 3 bases at V and 7 bases at J, leaving 7 bases unmatched. Germline CDR1 SGDLS, CDR2 YYNGEE. This CDR3 is CASSEGTGERNIQYF. The CDR3 bases are TGTGCCAGCAGCGAGGGGACAGGGGAGAGGAACATTCAGTACTTC.

The genes are TRBV5-4 and TRBJ2-6; D is uncertain. The V gene lost 5 bases and the J gene lost 0 bases, with 9 bases spanning the gap. The length of the CDR3 is 15 residues. Germline V gives CDR1 SGHNT, CDR2 YYREEE (reference sequence). DNA of the CDR3: TGTGCCAGCAGATCGGACCCCTCTGGGGCCAACGTCCTGACTTTC. It yields the protein CASRSDPSGANVLTF.

The rearrangement uses TRBV12-3 or TRBV12-4 and TRBJ2-3; D is perhaps TRBD2 (6 bases). The CDR3 spans 17 residues. Deletions cut 2 bases from V and 2 bases from J, with 17 bases between. The CDR3 sequence is CASSLFGGTQFTDTQYF. As DNA, the CDR3 is TGTGCCAGCAGTTTATTCGGCGGGACCCAATTCACAGATACGCAGTATTTT.

This rearrangement joins TRBV12-3 or TRBV12-4 to TRBJ2-2, with D possibly matching TRBD2 (5 bases). The CDR3 runs to 15 residues. The ends were cut back, 5 bases at V and 4 bases at J, with 14 bases in the middle. DNA for the CDR3: TGTGCCAGCAGTAGACGTGGGAGCAGCACCGGGGAGCTGTTTTTT. It specifies CASSRRGSSTGELFF.

The chain is built from TRBV20-1 and TRBJ2-7; perhaps D is TRBD1 or TRBD2 (5 bases each). Trimming pared 0 bases from V and 2 bases from J, leaving 8 bases between. The CDR3 sequence is 13 residues long. CDR1 is DFQATT, CDR2 SNEGSKA, per germline (reference sequence). Written as DNA, the CDR3 is TGCAGTGCTAGAGACCGAGGGGCCTACGAGCAGTACTTC. Amino acids: CSARDRGAYEQYF.

The J gene is TRBJ2-7, the V gene TRBV6-5; 7 bases fit TRBD2. The CDR3 is made up of 12 amino acids. The germline V gene encodes CDR1 MNHEY and CDR2 SVGAGI. V dropped 1 base and J dropped 6; count of bases not matched to a gene: 0. CDR3 loop: CASSYWGGEQYF. CDR3 DNA: TGTGCCAGCAGTTACTGGGGGGGCGAGCAGTACTTC.

This clonotype has just a few counts. The rearrangement uses TRBV15 and TRBJ2-7, with D possibly matching TRBD2 (5 bases). The CDR3 consists of 16 residues. With 0 bases removed from V and 1 base from J, the gap between germline ends came to 13 bases. Germline V gene sequence: CDR1 LNHNV, CDR2 YYDKDF (reference sequence). This CDR3 is CATSREGGYLSYEQYF. The CDR3 DNA sequence: TGTGCCACCAGCAGAGAAGGCGGGTACCTATCCTACGAGCAGTACTTC.

This clonotype came up a few times. The CDR3 protein is CASSTSGGPGELFF. The CDR3, as DNA: TGTGCCAGCAGCACTAGCGGAGGTCCCGGGGAGCTGTTTTTT. The rearrangement links TRBV7-9 to TRBJ2-2; TRBD2 matches at 8 bases. The CDR3 has 14 amino acids. Germline CDR1 SEHNR, CDR2 FQNEAQ (reference sequence). V trimming: 5 bases; J trimming: 6 bases; junction bases outside the gene matches: 5. Filled out from reference TRBV7-9 and TRBJ2-2, the complete variable domain reads DTGVSQNPRHKITKRGQNVTFRCDPISEHNRLYWYRQTLGQGPEFLTYFQNEAQLEKSRLLSDRFSAERPKGSFSTLEIQRTEQGDSAMYLCASSTSGGPGELFFGEGSRLTVL.